The source of this T cell receptor beta chain is a study of human T cells and chemical hapten exposure. Time point noted: patch test 1, 2 weeks after DPC sensitization. The treatment is: therapeutic diphenylcyclopropenone sensitization with weekly scalp DPC. The CDR3 totals 12 residues. In germline, CDR1 is LGHNA, CDR2 YSLEER. The V end was cut by 1 base, the J end by 5 bases, with 5 bases between. This clonotype was counted a few times. Via MiXCR, TCRdb re-called the RACE reads, giving one row per CDR3 protein. The table records nearly 350,000 distinct CDR3 sequences, about 7% of them present only once.

This sequence was found in a woman in her late teens or twenties with alopecia areata. Some clones in this sample may be carry-over from other donors' samples. The sequencing used whole blood, collected in connection with sensitization to the hapten diphenylcyclopropenone (DPC). The chain employs TRBV4-3 and TRBJ1-1, with unresolved D. DNA of the CDR3: TGCGCCAGCAGCCAAGGTTGGACTGAAGCTTTCTTT. It translates to CASSQGWTEAFF.